This entry lists 16 T cell receptor beta chains sequenced from one sample in a study of blood T cells in healthy people across ages. A second roughly 7 to 12 cycle PCR used barcoded and J-beta primers. One entry per CDR3 protein results from TCRdb running MiXCR on the 5' RACE reads. The sample contains 1.5 million or so distinct CDR3 sequences, approximately 38% of which appear only once. The sample was blood. These receptors were obtained from a woman aged 18 to 35 in good health.

The chain is built from TRBV20-1 and TRBJ2-1; D unresolved. Trimming took 6 bases from V and 6 from J, leaving 15 bases between them. The germline gives CDR1 DFQATT, CDR2 SNEGSKA (reference sequence). The CDR3 runs to 13 residues. This CDR3 is CSADPTEINEQFF. CDR3 DNA sequence: TGCAGTGCGGACCCTACAGAGATCAATGAGCAGTTCTTC.

This clonotype came up a few times. This chain uses TRBV6-1 with TRBJ1-5; possibly TRBD1 for D (6 bases). Deletions cut 7 bases from V and 2 bases from J, with 12 bases between. The CDR3 contains 14 residues. Germline CDR1 is MNHNS and CDR2 is SASEGT. The CDR3, as DNA: TGTGCCAGCATCCAGGGGTTTGGCAATCAGCCCCAGCATTTT. This translates into CASIQGFGNQPQHF.

In its sample, this clonotype was seen many times. V usage is TRBV12-3 or TRBV12-4 and J usage is TRBJ2-5, with 8 positions matching TRBD2. The junction had 11 bases not matched to a gene; V was cut back by 3 bases and J by 11 bases. The CDR3 covers 14 residues. The CDR3 loop reads CASSFVSGKKEQYF. The CDR3 bases are TGTGCCAGCAGTTTTGTTAGCGGGAAGAAGGAGCAGTACTTC.

This chain uses TRBV27 with TRBJ2-4; 9 bases agree with TRBD2. The end of the DNA aligns better with TRBJ2-7, so the J call may be wrong. The CDR3 is 15 residues long. CDR1 MNHEY and CDR2 SMNVEV come from the germline V gene (reference sequence). CDR3 coding DNA: TGTGCCAGCAGTTATGGACTAGCGAGTGCCTACGAGCAGTACTTC. Translated, it gives CASSYGLASAYEQYF.

The table lists this clonotype with a few counts. This chain connects TRBV27 to TRBJ1-4, with D perhaps matching TRBD1 (5 bases). This CDR3 is 14 amino acids long. CDR1 and CDR2 (germline): MNHEY, SMNVEV (reference sequence). V was shortened by 6 bases and J by 4 bases, with 12 bases between the two germline ends. The CDR3 loop reads CASRRYQGNEKLFF. In nucleotides, the CDR3 is TGTGCCAGCAGAAGGTATCAGGGTAATGAAAAACTGTTTTTT. Variable domain in full (rest from reference TRBV27 and TRBJ1-4): EAQVTQNPRYLITVTGKKLTVTCSQNMNHEYMSWYRQDPGLGLRQIYYSMNVEVTDKGDVPEGYKVSRKEKRNFPLILESPSPNQTSLYFCASRRYQGNEKLFFGSGTQLSVL.

The V call is TRBV9, the J call TRBJ2-1; D ambiguous. Germline V CDR1 and CDR2: SGDLS, YYNGEE. CDR3 length: 14 residues. Trimming removed 0 bases from V and 7 bases from J, with 11 bases in between. CDR3 amino acids: CASSVVPVGNEQFF. In DNA, the CDR3 is TGTGCCAGCAGCGTAGTTCCAGTAGGGAATGAGCAGTTCTTC.

CDR3 amino acids: CASSETAPSSYEQYF. The DNA of the CDR3 is TGTGCCAGCAGTGAAACTGCGCCCAGCTCCTACGAGCAGTACTTC. The chain joins TRBV6-1 to TRBJ2-7, with unresolved D. The ends were cut back, 2 bases at V and 0 bases at J, with 11 bases in the middle. Germline V lookup: CDR1 MNHNS, CDR2 SASEGT. The CDR3 runs 15 residues.

Only a few counts were recorded for this clonotype. The chain has TRBV3-1 and TRBJ1-2; D not certain. The V end lost 4 bases, the J end lost 8 bases, and 14 bases lay between the germline ends. Germline V lookup: CDR1 LGHDT, CDR2 YNNKEL (reference sequence). The CDR3 sequence is 13 residues long. The CDR3 here is CASSPRTAGGYTF. CDR3 DNA sequence: TGTGCCAGCAGCCCCCGGACCGCCGGAGGCTACACCTTC.

The rearrangement uses TRBV4-2 and TRBJ1-3; TRBD1 is a possible D gene (5 bases). CDR1 is LGHNA, CDR2 YNFKEQ, per germline. The CDR3 loop spans 16 amino acids. The V end lost 0 bases, the J end lost 4 bases, and 13 bases lay between the germline ends. CDR3 sequence reads: CASSQDYGTWGNTIYF. CDR3 in DNA: TGTGCCAGCAGCCAAGATTATGGGACTTGGGGAAACACCATATATTTT.

A few counts support this clonotype. This sequence joins TRBV4-1 and TRBJ2-7, with D possibly TRBD2 on 5 matching bases. The CDR3 spans 15 residues. Deletions cut 0 bases from V and 5 bases from J, with 14 bases between. CDR1 MGHRA and CDR2 YSYEKL come from the germline V gene. Here the CDR3 reads CASSQDPQDSDEQYF. The CDR3 nucleotides are TGCGCCAGCAGCCAAGATCCCCAGGACTCAGACGAGCAGTACTTC.

This clonotype was seen ten or more times. The chain uses TRBV7-9 and TRBJ2-1; unclear D gene. This CDR3 has 12 amino acids. V dropped 1 base and J dropped 10 bases, with 8 bases sitting between them. Germline V CDR1 and CDR2: SEHNR, FQNEAQ (reference sequence). The CDR3 is CASSLGAYEQFF. The CDR3 DNA follows: TGTGCCAGCAGCTTAGGAGCTTACGAGCAGTTCTTC.

This clonotype has more than one count but fewer than ten. The gene calls are TRBV5-1 and TRBJ2-5; D is undetermined. Germline CDR1 reads SGHRS; CDR2 reads YFSETQ. This CDR3 is 14 amino acids long. Trimming took 6 bases from V and 5 from J, leaving 17 bases between them. CDR3 loop: CASIPDPSRETQYF. DNA of the CDR3: TGCGCCAGCATCCCGGACCCAAGTCGGGAGACCCAGTACTTC.

This clonotype showed up many times. This chain connects TRBV12-3 or TRBV12-4 to TRBJ2-3, with 9 bases lining up with TRBD2. Germline trimming cut 6 bases from V and 0 bases from J; bases unmatched to any gene: 7. The CDR3 contains 16 residues. The CDR3, as DNA: TGTGCCAGCAGCCCCCCTAGCGGGACTAGCACAGATACGCAGTATTTT. It specifies CASSPPSGTSTDTQYF.

This rearrangement joins TRBV29-1 to TRBJ2-7, with D unresolved. The CDR3 is 11 amino acids. The V gene lost 4 bases and the J gene lost 7 bases, with 11 bases spanning the gap. CDR1 and CDR2 from the germline V gene are SQVTM and ANQGSEA. Here the CDR3 DNA reads TGCAGCGTTGGGTTGGGCCGGGAGCAGTACTTC. Translated: CSVGLGREQYF.

CDR3 DNA: TGTGCCAGCAAGCTTAGTAGGACTAGCGGGAGTTACGAGCAGTACTTC. This encodes CASKLSRTSGSYEQYF. The genes are TRBV7-2 and TRBJ2-5, with 13 bases that match TRBD2. The end of the DNA fits TRBJ2-7 better, so the J call may be wrong. Per germline, CDR1 SGHTA and CDR2 FQGNSA. This CDR3 is built from 16 residues.

This rearrangement joins TRBV12-5 to TRBJ2-5, with a weak D call TRBD2 (6 bases). The CDR3 runs 16 residues. Trimming shortened V by 4 bases and J by 1 base, and 16 bases separated the two germline ends. Germline CDR1 and CDR2: LGHNT and FRNRAP. The CDR3 protein is CASGWGKDGGQETQYF. CDR3 in DNA: TGTGCTAGTGGTTGGGGGAAAGACGGGGGCCAAGAGACCCAGTACTTC.